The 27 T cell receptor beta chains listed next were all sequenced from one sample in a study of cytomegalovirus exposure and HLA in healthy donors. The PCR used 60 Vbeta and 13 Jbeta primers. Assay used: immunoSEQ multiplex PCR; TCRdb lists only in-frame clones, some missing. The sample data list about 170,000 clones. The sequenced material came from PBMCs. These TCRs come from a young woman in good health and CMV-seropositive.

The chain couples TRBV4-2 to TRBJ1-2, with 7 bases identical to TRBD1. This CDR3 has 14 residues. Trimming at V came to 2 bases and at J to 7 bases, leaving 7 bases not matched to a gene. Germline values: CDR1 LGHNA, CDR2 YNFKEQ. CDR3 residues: CASSQLRQGIGYTF. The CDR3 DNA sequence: TGTGCCAGCAGCCAACTCAGACAGGGCATTGGCTACACCTTC.

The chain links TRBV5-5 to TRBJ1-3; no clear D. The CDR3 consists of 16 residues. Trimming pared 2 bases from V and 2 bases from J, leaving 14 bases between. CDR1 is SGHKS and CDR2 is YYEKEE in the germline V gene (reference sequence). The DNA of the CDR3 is TGTGCCAGCAGCTTCGCTCTCATGAGAACTGGAAACACCATATATTTT. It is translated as CASSFALMRTGNTIYF.

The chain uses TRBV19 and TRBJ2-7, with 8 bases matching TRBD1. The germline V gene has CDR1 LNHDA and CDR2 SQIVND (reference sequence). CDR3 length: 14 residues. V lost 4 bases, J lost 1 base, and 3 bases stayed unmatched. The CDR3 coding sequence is TGTGCCAGTAGTAGAGACAGGGGATCCTACGAGCAGTACTTC. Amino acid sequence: CASSRDRGSYEQYF. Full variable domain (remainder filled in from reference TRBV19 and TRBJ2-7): DGGITQSPKYLFRKEGQNVTLSCEQNLNHDAMYWYRQDPGQGLRLIYYSQIVNDFQKGDIAEGYSVSREKKESFPLTVTSAQKNPTAFYLCASSRDRGSYEQYFGPGTRLTVT.

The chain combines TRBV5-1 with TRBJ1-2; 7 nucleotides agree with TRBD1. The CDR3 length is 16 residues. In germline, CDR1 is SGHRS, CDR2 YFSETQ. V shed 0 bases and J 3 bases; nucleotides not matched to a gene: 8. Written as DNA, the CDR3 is TGCGCCAGCAGCTTGGACTCCCGGGACAGCCACTATGGCTACACCTTC. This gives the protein CASSLDSRDSHYGYTF.

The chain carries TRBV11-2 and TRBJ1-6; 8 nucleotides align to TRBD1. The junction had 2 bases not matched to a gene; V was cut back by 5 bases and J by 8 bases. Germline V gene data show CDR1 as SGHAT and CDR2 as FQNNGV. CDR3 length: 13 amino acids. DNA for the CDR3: TGTGCCAGCAGCGGACAGGGAGATTCACCCCTCCACTTT. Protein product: CASSGQGDSPLHF. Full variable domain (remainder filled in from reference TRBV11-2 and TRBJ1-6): EAGVAQSPRYKIIEKRQSVAFWCNPISGHATLYWYQQILGQGPKLLIQFQNNGVVDDSQLPKDRFSAERLKGVDSTLKIQPAKLEDSAVYLCASSGQGDSPLHFGNGTRLTVT.

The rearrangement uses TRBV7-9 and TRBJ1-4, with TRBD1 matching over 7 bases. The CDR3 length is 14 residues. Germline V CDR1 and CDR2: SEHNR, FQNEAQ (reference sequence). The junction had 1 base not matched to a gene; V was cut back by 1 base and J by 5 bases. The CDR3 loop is CASSLGGGNEKLFF. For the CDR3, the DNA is TGTGCCAGCAGCTTAGGAGGGGGCAATGAAAAACTGTTTTTT.

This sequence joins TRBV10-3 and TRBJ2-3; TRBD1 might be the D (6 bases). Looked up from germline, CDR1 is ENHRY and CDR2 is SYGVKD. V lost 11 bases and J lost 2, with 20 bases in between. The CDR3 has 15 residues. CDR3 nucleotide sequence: TGTGCCTCCAACCTACGGGACACCAACACAGATACGCAGTATTTT. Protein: CASNLRDTNTDTQYF.

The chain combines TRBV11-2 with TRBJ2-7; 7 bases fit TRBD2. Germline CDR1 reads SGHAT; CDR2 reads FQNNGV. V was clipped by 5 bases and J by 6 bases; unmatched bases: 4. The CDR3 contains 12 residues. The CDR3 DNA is TGTGCCAGCAGCCTCCCGGGGGGCGAGCAGTACTTC. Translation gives CASSLPGGEQYF.

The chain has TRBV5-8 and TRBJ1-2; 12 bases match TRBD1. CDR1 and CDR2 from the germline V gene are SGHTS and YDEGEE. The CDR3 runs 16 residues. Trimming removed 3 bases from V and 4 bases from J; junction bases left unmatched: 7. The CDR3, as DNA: TGTGCCAGCAGCTGGACCGGGACAGGGGGCATCTATGGCTACACCTTC. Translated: CASSWTGTGGIYGYTF.

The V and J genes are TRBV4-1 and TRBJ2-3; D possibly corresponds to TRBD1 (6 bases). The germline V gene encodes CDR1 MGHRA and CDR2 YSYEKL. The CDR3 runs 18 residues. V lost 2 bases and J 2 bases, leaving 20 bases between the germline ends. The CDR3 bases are TGCGCCAGCAGCCAAAATCGGGACATCGGGGCCCACACAGATACGCAGTATTTT. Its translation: CASSQNRDIGAHTDTQYF.

The CDR3 DNA reads as TGTGCCAGCAGCTTAGTATCCCTACAGGACTATGGCTACACCTTC. It codes for CASSLVSLQDYGYTF. This chain links TRBV7-2 with TRBJ1-2; tentatively, D is TRBD1 (5 bases). CDR3 size: 15 residues. V lost 1 base, J lost 3 bases, and 12 bases lay in between. Per germline, CDR1 SGHTA and CDR2 FQGNSA. The entire variable domain, with the rest obtained from reference TRBV7-2 and TRBJ1-2, is as follows: GAGVSQSPSNKVTEKGKDVELRCDPISGHTALYWYRQSLGQGLEFLIYFQGNSAPDKSGLPSDRFSAERTGGSVSTLTIQRTQQEDSAVYLCASSLVSLQDYGYTFGSGTRLTVV.

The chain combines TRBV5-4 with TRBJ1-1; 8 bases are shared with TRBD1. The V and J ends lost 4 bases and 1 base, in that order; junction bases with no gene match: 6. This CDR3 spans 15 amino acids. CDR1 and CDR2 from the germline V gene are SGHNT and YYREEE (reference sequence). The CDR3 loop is CASSPRTGWNTEAFF. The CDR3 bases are TGTGCCAGCAGCCCCAGGACAGGGTGGAACACTGAAGCTTTCTTT.

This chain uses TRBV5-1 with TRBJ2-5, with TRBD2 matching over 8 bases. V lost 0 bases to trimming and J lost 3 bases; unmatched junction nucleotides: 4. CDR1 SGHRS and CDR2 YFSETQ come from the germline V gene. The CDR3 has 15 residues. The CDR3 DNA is TGCGCCAGCAGCTTGGGTCCAGCGGGGGAAGAGACCCAGTACTTC. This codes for CASSLGPAGEETQYF.

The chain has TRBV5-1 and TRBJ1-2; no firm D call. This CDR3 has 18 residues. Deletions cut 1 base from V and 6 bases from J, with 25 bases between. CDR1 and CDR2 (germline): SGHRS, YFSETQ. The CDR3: CASSLTLPGISPTHGYTF. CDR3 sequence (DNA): TGCGCCAGCAGCTTGACCCTACCGGGTATCAGCCCCACACATGGCTACACCTTC.

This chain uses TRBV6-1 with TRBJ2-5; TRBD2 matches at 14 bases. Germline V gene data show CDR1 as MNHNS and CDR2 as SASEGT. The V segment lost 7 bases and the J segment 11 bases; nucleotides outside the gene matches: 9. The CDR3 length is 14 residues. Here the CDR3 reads CASTGLAGGREQYF. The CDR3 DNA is TGTGCCAGCACCGGACTAGCGGGAGGACGAGAGCAGTACTTC.

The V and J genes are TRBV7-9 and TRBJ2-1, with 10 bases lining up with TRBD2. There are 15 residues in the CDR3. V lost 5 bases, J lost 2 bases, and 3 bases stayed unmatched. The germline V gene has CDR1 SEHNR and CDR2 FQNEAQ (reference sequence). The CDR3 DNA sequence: TGTGCCAGCAGCAAAACTAGCGGGACCTACAATGAGCAGTTCTTC. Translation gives CASSKTSGTYNEQFF.

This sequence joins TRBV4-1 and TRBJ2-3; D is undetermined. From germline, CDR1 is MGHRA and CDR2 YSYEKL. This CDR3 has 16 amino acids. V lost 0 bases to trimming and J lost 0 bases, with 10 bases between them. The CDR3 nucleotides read TGCGCCAGCAGCCAAGAGGGTAGCCTAAGCACAGATACGCAGTATTTT. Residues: CASSQEGSLSTDTQYF.

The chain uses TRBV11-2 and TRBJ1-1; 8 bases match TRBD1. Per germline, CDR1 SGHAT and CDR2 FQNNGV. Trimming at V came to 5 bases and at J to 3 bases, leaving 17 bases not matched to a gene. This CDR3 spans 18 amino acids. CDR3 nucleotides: TGTGCCAGCAGCACCAGCACCGGGACAGGTCAGATATACACTGAAGCTTTCTTT. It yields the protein CASSTSTGTGQIYTEAFF.

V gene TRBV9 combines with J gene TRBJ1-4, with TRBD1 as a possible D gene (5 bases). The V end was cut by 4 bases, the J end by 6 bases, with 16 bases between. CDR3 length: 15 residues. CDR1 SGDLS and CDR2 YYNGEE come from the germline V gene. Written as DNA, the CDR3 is TGTGCCAGCAGCCTCGGCGGGGCACCTTATGAAAAACTGTTTTTT. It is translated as CASSLGGAPYEKLFF.

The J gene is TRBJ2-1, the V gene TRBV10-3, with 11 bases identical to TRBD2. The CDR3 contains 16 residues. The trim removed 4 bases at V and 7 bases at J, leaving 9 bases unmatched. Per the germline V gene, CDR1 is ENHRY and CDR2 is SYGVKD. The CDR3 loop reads CAISAVASGGRNEQFF. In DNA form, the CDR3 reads TGTGCCATCAGTGCGGTGGCTAGCGGGGGGAGGAATGAGCAGTTCTTC.

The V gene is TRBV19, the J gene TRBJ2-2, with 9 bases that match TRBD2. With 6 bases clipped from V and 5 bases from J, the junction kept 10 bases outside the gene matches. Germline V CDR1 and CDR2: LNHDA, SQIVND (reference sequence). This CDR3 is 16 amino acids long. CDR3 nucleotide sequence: TGTGCCAGTAGGGCGCCCGGGACTAGCCGGACCGGGGAGCTGTTTTTT. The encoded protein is CASRAPGTSRTGELFF.

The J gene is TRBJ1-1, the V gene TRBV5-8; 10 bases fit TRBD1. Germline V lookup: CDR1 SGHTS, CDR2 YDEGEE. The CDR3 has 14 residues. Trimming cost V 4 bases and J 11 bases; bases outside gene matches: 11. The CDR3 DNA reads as TGTGCCAGCAGCGCCTCCGGGACAGGGGCTGGGGCTTTCTTT. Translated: CASSASGTGAGAFF.

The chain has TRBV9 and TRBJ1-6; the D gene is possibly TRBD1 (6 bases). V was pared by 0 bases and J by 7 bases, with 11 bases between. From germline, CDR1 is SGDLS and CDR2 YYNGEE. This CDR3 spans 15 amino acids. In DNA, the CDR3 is TGTGCCAGCAGCGTAGGATTTGGGGGCAATTCACCCCTCCACTTT. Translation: CASSVGFGGNSPLHF.

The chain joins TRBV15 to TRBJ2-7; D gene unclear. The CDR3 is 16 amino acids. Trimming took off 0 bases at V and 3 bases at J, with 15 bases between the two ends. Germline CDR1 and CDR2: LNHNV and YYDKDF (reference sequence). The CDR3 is CATSREAGTVLYEQYF. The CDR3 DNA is TGTGCCACCAGCAGAGAAGCAGGAACAGTTCTCTACGAGCAGTACTTC.

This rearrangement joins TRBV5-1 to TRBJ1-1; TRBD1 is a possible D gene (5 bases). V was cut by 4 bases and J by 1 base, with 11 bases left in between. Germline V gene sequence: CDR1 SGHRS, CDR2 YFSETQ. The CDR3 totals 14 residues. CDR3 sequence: CASSQDTSNTEAFF. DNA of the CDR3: TGCGCCAGCAGCCAGGACACTTCGAACACTGAAGCTTTCTTT. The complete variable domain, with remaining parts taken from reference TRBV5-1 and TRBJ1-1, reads KAGVTQTPRYLIKTRGQQVTLSCSPISGHRSVSWYQQTPGQGLQFLFEYFSETQRNKGNFPGRFSGRQFSNSRSEMNVSTLELGDSALYLCASSQDTSNTEAFFGQGTRLTVV.

The CDR3 here is CASSLPGQGSEGYTF. The CDR3 DNA is TGTGCCAGCAGCTTACCGGGACAGGGTTCGGAGGGCTACACCTTC. This chain joins TRBV7-9 and TRBJ1-2, with 9 bases matching TRBD1. Germline lookup yields CDR1 SEHNR and CDR2 FQNEAQ (reference sequence). CDR3 length equals 15 residues. After removal of 2 bases from V and 8 bases from J, the junction contained 9 bases not matched to a gene.

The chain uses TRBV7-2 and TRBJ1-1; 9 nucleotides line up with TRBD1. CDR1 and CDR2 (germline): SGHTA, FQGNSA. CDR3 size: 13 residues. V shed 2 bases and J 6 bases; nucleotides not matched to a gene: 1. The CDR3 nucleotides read TGTGCCAGCAGCTTAACAGGGGGCGCTGAAGCTTTCTTT. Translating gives CASSLTGGAEAFF. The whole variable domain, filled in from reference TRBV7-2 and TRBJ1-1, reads GAGVSQSPSNKVTEKGKDVELRCDPISGHTALYWYRQSLGQGLEFLIYFQGNSAPDKSGLPSDRFSAERTGGSVSTLTIQRTQQEDSAVYLCASSLTGGAEAFFGQGTRLTVV.